These 8 T cell receptor beta chains came from one sample sequenced in a study of cytomegalovirus exposure and HLA in healthy donors. Measured with immunoSEQ multiplex PCR; TCRdb has only the in-frame clones, and not every one. The sample holds about 56,000 clones, more than 90% seen once. Sequencing was performed on PBMCs. The receptors derive from a man between 18 and 29 years old in good health and CMV-seronegative.

In this sample, this clone turned up once. The chain has TRBV6-6 and TRBJ1-4; 7 nucleotides match TRBD1. With V trimmed by 6 bases and J by 0 bases, 4 bases remained unmatched. Germline CDR1 and CDR2: MNHNY and SVGAGI (reference sequence). The CDR3 contains 15 residues. The CDR3 region is CASRPGTATNEKLFF. The CDR3 DNA reads TGTGCCAGCAGGCCCGGGACAGCAACTAATGAAAAACTGTTTTTT.

The J gene is TRBJ2-3, the V gene TRBV27, with D possibly TRBD2 on 6 matching bases. The CDR3 consists of 19 residues. The ends were cut back, 0 bases at V and 1 base at J, with 20 bases in the middle. Germline loops: CDR1 MNHEY, CDR2 SMNVEV (reference sequence). CDR3 nucleotides: TGTGCCAGCAGTTTATCTTCGGGAGCGTTCCAGTACGGCACAGATACGCAGTATTTT. It encodes CASSLSSGAFQYGTDTQYF.

This chain joins TRBV18 and TRBJ2-3, with 7 bases matching TRBD1. Losses at the gene ends were 5 bases for V and 4 bases for J; bases not matched to a gene: 6. Germline V lookup: CDR1 KGHSH, CDR2 LQKENI. The CDR3 length is 14 residues. CDR3 loop: CASSIRQGADTQYF. CDR3 DNA: TGTGCCAGCTCAATCCGACAGGGTGCAGATACGCAGTATTTT. Supplemented by reference TRBV18 and TRBJ2-3, the full variable domain reads NAGVMQNPRHLVRRRGQEARLRCSPMKGHSHVYWYRQLPEEGLKFMVYLQKENIIDESGMPKERFSAEFPKEGPSILRIQQVVRGDSAAYFCASSIRQGADTQYFGPGTRLTVL.

The rearrangement joins TRBV19 to TRBJ1-5; 7 bases align to TRBD1. The germline CDR1 and CDR2 sequences are LNHDA and SQIVND (reference sequence). Unmatched junction bases numbered 10, after V lost 10 bases and J lost 7 bases. CDR3 length: 13 amino acids. In DNA, the CDR3 is TGTGCCACCTTTGACAGGGCAGGCCAGCCCCAGCATTTT. It yields the protein CATFDRAGQPQHF.

CDR3 loop: CASSLGLAGGYNEQFF. The CDR3 nucleotides read TGCGCCAGCAGCTTGGGACTAGCGGGAGGATACAATGAGCAGTTCTTC. The V and J genes are TRBV5-1 and TRBJ2-1; 13 bases line up with TRBD2. CDR1 is SGHRS, CDR2 YFSETQ, per germline. The CDR3 consists of 16 residues. V shed 0 bases and J 4 bases; nucleotides not matched to a gene: 1.

V and J are TRBV10-2 and TRBJ1-1; the D is unclear. V was pared by 3 bases and J by 7 bases, with 12 bases between. Per germline, CDR1 WSHSY and CDR2 SAAADI. This CDR3 is 13 amino acids long. In nucleotides, the CDR3 is TGCGCCAGCAGTGAATCTGTCGGGAATGAAGCTTTCTTT. Residues: CASSESVGNEAFF.

The CDR3 sequence: CASSPRGLSEQYF. CDR3 sequence (DNA): TGTGCCAGCAGCCCGCGGGGCCTTTCGGAGCAGTACTTC. The chain is built from TRBV7-9 and TRBJ2-7, with D possibly being TRBD2 (6 bases). Trimming stripped 5 bases from V and 7 bases from J, with 15 bases between. The CDR3 has 13 residues. CDR1 is SEHNR and CDR2 is FQNEAQ in the germline V gene (reference sequence).

The chain links TRBV21-1 to TRBJ2-2; the tabulated D call, TRBD1, remains unverified against the DNA. TRBV21-1 is described as a pseudogene. The CDR3 extends over 22 amino acids. CDR3 loop: CASSKVSVRDRGRCSITGELFF. As DNA, the CDR3 is TGTGCCAGCAGCAAAGTATCAGTCCGGGACAGGGGTCGTTGTAGTATTACCGGGGAGCTGTTTTTT.